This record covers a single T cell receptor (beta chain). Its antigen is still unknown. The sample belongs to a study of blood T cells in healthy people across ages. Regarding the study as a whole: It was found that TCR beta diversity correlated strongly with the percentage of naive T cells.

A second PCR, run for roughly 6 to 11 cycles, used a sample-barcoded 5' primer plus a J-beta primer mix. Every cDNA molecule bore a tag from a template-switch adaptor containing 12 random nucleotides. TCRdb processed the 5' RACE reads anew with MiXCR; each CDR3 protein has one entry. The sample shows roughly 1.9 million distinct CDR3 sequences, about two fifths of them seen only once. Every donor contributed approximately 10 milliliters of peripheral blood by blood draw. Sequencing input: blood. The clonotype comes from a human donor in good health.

The CDR3 DNA is TGCGCCAGCAGCTTGGTGGGCCAGCACACTGAAGCTTTCTTT. This sequence encodes CASSLVGQHTEAFF. The J gene is TRBJ1-1, the V gene TRBV5-1; no clear D. The CDR3 totals 14 residues. CDR1 and CDR2 from the germline V gene are SGHRS and YFSETQ. V shed 0 bases and J shed 3 bases, with 9 bases lying between them.